Listed below are T cell receptor beta chains from one sample, sequenced in a study of human T cells and chemical hapten exposure. TCRdb itself ran the RACE reads through MiXCR, one entry per CDR3 protein. The sample carries approximately 320,000 distinct CDR3 sequences, 4.5% to 7% recorded once. Material: whole blood, obtained in connection with sensitization to the hapten diphenylcyclopropenone (DPC). The receptors derive from a woman between 18 and 29 years old with alopecia areata. Some clones in this sample may be carry-over from other donors' samples. The CDR3 runs from the conserved cysteine through the conserved F or W. Fields, in order: CDR3 length, clone size, J gene, D gene, V gene, CDR3 protein, CDR3 DNA. D genes are given only for firm matches. Some rows mark clone size as missing; the rest say once, few, many or name a class of expanded clone.

15	many	TRBJ2-7	TRBD1	TRBV28	CASSTDRGLSYEQYF	TGTGCCAGCAGCACTGACAGGGGGCTCTCCTACGAGCAGTACTTC
15	-	TRBJ1-5	-	TRBV4-2	CASRATEDSNQPQHF	TGTGCCAGCAGGGCGACGGAAGATAGCAATCAGCCCCAGCATTTT
15	few	TRBJ1-3	-	TRBV6-1	CASSPMKSSGNTIYF	TGTGCCAGCAGTCCCATGAAGAGCTCTGGAAACACCATATATTTT
14	-	TRBJ2-2	-	TRBV5-1	CASSVQGNTGELFF	TGCGCCAGCAGCGTGCAGGGGAACACCGGGGAGCTGTTTTTT
14	few	TRBJ1-4	-	TRBV12-3/TRBV12-4	CASSRGTEYEKLFF	TGTGCCAGCAGTCGCGGGACGGAGTATGAAAAACTGTTTTTT
16	few	TRBJ1-1	TRBD1	TRBV6-2/TRBV6-3	CASRDPQGALNTEAFF	TGTGCCAGCAGGGACCCACAGGGGGCCCTGAACACTGAAGCTTTCTTT
14	many	TRBJ1-3	-	TRBV2	CATTKGTSGNTIYF	TGTGCCACCACAAAGGGGACCTCTGGAAACACCATATATTTT
13	few	TRBJ2-5	-	TRBV5-1	CASSYPGQETQYF	TGCGCCAGCAGCTACCCAGGACAAGAGACCCAGTACTTC
16	-	TRBJ1-5	TRBD1	TRBV6-5	CASRAQGALSNQPQHF	TGTGCCAGCCGCGCACAGGGGGCTCTGAGCAATCAGCCCCAGCATTTT
17	-	TRBJ2-6	TRBD1	TRBV10-3	CAISDRGLASGANVLTF	TGTGCCATCAGTGACAGGGGGCTCGCGTCTGGGGCCAACGTCCTGACTTTC
14	many	TRBJ1-6	-	TRBV3-1	CASSQSISNSPLHF	TGTGCCAGCAGCCAGTCCATCTCAAATTCACCCCTCCACTTT
14	many	TRBJ1-2	-	TRBV10-3	CAISEQGGDYGYTF	TGTGCCATCAGTGAACAGGGAGGAGATTATGGCTACACCTTC
14	-	TRBJ1-5	-	TRBV28	CASSLGGPDQPQHF	TGTGCCAGCAGTTTAGGGGGGCCAGATCAGCCCCAGCATTTT
15	many	TRBJ2-5	-	TRBV7-2	CASSLVRDTKETQYF	TGTGCCAGCAGCTTAGTCCGGGACACAAAAGAGACCCAGTACTTC
16	few	TRBJ2-4	-	TRBV6-1	CASSERPSGAKNIQYF	TGTGCCAGCAGTGAACGCCCTTCGGGAGCCAAAAACATTCAGTACTTC
14	many	TRBJ2-3	-	TRBV20-1	CSARDRGNADTQYF	TGCAGTGCTAGAGATCGGGGGAACGCAGATACGCAGTATTTT
10	few	TRBJ1-2	-	TRBV27	CAGQLYGYTF	TGTGCCGGACAGCTCTATGGCTACACCTTC
15	-	TRBJ1-4	-	TRBV27	CASSHDSISNEKLFF	TGTGCCAGCAGTCATGACAGTATATCTAATGAAAAACTGTTTTTT
14	few	TRBJ2-3	TRBD1	TRBV5-1	CASSHGQGSDTQYF	TGCGCCAGCAGCCATGGACAGGGATCAGATACGCAGTATTTT
14	-	TRBJ1-1	TRBD1	TRBV7-9	CASNPGTGSFEAFF	TGTGCCAGTAATCCCGGGACAGGCTCGTTTGAAGCTTTCTTT
15	few	TRBJ1-1	-	TRBV3-1	CASSHGRIGDTEAFF	TGTGCCAGCAGCCACGGGCGAATCGGGGACACTGAAGCTTTCTTT
14	few	TRBJ1-5	-	TRBV12-3/TRBV12-4	CASSLGHPNQPQHF	TGTGCCAGCAGTCTCGGACACCCCAATCAGCCCCAGCATTTT
12	many	TRBJ2-2	-	TRBV2	CASSRRTGELFF	TGTGCCAGCAGCCGGCGCACCGGGGAGCTGTTTTTT
14	few	TRBJ1-6	-	TRBV15	CATSRGRGGSPLHF	TGTGCCACCAGCAGGGGCAGGGGTGGCTCACCCCTCCACTTT
14	many	TRBJ1-4	-	TRBV7-2	CASSLLGANEKLFF	TGTGCCAGCAGCTTATTGGGGGCTAATGAAAAACTGTTTTTT
13	few	TRBJ2-7	-	TRBV6-5	CASGQGGGGEQYF	TGTGCCAGCGGACAGGGTGGCGGGGGCGAGCAGTACTTC
13	-	TRBJ1-1	-	TRBV6-6	CASSYTRDTEAFF	TGTGCCAGCAGTTATACTCGGGACACTGAAGCTTTCTTT
14	few	TRBJ2-2	-	TRBV7-9	CASSLGGYTGELFF	TGTGCCAGCAGCTTAGGAGGTTATACCGGGGAGCTGTTTTTT
14	many	TRBJ2-3	-	TRBV27	CASSLWASTDTQYF	TGTGCCAGCAGTTTATGGGCTAGCACAGATACGCAGTATTTT
13	-	TRBJ2-7	TRBD2	TRBV6-2/TRBV6-3	CASNRGRAYEQYF	TGTGCCAGCAATAGAGGGAGGGCCTACGAGCAGTACTTC
15	many	TRBJ2-7	TRBD2	TRBV28	CASSSTGGVAYEQYF	TGTGCCAGCAGTAGTACGGGGGGAGTTGCCTACGAGCAGTACTTC
15	-	TRBJ2-1	TRBD1	TRBV20-1	CSAQRTGSNNNEQFF	TGCAGTGCTCAGAGGACAGGGTCTAACAACAATGAGCAGTTCTTC
14	-	TRBJ2-5	TRBD1	TRBV6-6	CASSYWTGLETQYF	TGTGCCAGCAGTTACTGGACAGGGTTAGAGACCCAGTACTTC
16	many	TRBJ1-5	-	TRBV6-5	CASSQPGRNSNQPQHF	TGTGCCAGCAGTCAACCCGGGCGGAATAGCAATCAGCCCCAGCATTTT
14	few	TRBJ1-5	-	TRBV6-2/TRBV6-3	CASSYSGGWQPQHF	TGTGCCAGCAGTTACTCGGGGGGTTGGCAGCCCCAGCATTTT
15	-	TRBJ1-2	TRBD1	TRBV9	CASSAGQGPTYGYTF	TGTGCCAGCAGCGCGGGACAGGGGCCAACCTATGGCTACACCTTC
13	many	TRBJ1-4	-	TRBV20-1	CSARGGTNEKLFF	TGCAGTGCTAGGGGAGGAACTAATGAAAAACTGTTTTTT
12	few	TRBJ2-3	-	TRBV7-9	CASTDDTDTQYF	TGTGCCAGCACTGACGATACAGATACGCAGTATTTT
15	-	TRBJ1-6	-	TRBV7-9	CASSLFQAMDSPLHF	TGTGCCAGCAGCTTATTTCAGGCTATGGATTCACCCCTCCACTTT
16	few	TRBJ2-5	-	TRBV4-3	CASSQVLDPIQGTQYF	TGCGCCAGCAGCCAAGTCCTGGATCCTATCCAAGGGACCCAGTACTTC
15	many	TRBJ2-1	TRBD2	TRBV20-1	CSAFTSGGAHNEQFF	TGCAGTGCTTTTACTAGCGGGGGGGCCCACAATGAGCAGTTCTTC
13	-	TRBJ1-1	-	TRBV2	CASSDSPVSEAFF	TGTGCCAGCAGTGACTCTCCCGTTAGTGAAGCTTTCTTT